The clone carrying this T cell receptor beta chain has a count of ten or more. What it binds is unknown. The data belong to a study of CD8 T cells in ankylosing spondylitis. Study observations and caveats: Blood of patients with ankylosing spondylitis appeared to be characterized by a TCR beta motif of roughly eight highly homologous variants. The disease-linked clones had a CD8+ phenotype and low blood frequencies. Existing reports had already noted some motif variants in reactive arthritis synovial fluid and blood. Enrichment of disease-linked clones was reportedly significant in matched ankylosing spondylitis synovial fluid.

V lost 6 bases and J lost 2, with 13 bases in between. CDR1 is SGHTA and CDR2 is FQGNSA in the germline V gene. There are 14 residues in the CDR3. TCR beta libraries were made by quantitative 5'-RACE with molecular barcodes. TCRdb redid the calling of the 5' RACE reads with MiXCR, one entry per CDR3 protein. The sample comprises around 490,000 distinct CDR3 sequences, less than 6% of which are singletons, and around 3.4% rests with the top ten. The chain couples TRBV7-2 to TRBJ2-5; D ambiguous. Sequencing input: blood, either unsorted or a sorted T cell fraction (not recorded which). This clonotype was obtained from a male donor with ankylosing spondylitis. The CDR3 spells CASSSPGRQETQYF. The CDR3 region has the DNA TGTGCCAGCAGTTCCCCTGGGCGACAAGAGACCCAGTACTTC.